This paragraph covers one T cell receptor beta chain sequence. Its antigen is still unknown. PCR replicates from unsorted PBMC used 250 to 300 ng DNA, and this amount was around 28,000 T cell genomes. Only in-frame clones appear in the TCRdb table, and some are missing; sequencing was by immunoSEQ multiplex PCR. The data show 400,000 to 600,000 clones, 75% to 85% seen once. The CDR3 covers 14 residues. CDR1 is GTSNPN and CDR2 is SVGIG in the germline V gene (reference sequence). Trimming took 3 bases from V and 7 from J, leaving 13 bases between them. The source of the sample is a study of shared clonotypes between healthy human individuals. Overall study results and limits: It was expected that sequencing depth would affect clonotype sharing among donors.

The sample was PBMCs. This chain joins TRBV30 and TRBJ1-6; weak D call: TRBD1 (6 bases). This clonotype originated in a woman in her thirties or forties in good health. Some clones in this sample may be carry-over from other donors' samples. The DNA of the CDR3 is TGTGCCTGGAGCTCCGGGACACCGAATTCACCCCTCCACTTT. As protein: CAWSSGTPNSPLHF.